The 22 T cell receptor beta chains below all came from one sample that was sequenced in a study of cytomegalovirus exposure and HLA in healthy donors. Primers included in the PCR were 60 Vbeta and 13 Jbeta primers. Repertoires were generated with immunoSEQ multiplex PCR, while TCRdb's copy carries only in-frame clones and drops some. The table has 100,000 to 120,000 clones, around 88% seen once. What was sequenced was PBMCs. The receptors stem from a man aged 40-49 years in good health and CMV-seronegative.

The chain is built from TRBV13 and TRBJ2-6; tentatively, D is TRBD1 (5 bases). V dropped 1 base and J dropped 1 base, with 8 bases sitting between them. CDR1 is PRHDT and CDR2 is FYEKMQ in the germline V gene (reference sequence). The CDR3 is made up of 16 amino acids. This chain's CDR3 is CASSLAGFSGANVLTF. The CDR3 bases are TGTGCCAGCAGCTTAGCAGGGTTTTCTGGGGCCAACGTCCTGACTTTC. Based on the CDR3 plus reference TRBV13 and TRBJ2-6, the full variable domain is AAGVIQSPRHLIKEKRETATLKCYPIPRHDTVYWYQQGPGQDPQFLISFYEKMQSDKGSIPDRFSAQQFSDYHSELNMSSLELGDSALYFCASSLAGFSGANVLTFGAGSRLTVL.

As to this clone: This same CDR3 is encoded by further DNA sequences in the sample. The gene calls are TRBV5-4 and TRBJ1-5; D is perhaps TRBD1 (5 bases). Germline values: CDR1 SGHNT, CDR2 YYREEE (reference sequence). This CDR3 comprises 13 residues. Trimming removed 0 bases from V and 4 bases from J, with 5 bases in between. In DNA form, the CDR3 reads TGTGCCAGCAGCTTGGGACAGAATCAGCCCCAGCATTTT. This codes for CASSLGQNQPQHF.

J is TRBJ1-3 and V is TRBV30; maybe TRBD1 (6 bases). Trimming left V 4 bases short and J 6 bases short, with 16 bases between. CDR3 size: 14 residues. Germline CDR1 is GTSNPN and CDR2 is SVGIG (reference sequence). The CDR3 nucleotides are TGTGCCTGGAAGGTCGGCAGGGGAATAAACACCATATATTTT. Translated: CAWKVGRGINTIYF.

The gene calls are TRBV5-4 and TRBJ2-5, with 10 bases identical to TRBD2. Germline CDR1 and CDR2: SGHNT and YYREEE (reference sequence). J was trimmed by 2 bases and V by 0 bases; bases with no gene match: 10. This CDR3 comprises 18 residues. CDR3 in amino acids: CASSLERPSGGFQETQYF. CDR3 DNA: TGTGCCAGCAGCTTGGAAAGGCCTAGCGGGGGATTTCAAGAGACCCAGTACTTC.

Written as DNA, the CDR3 is TGTGCCAGCAGCTTACAGGGGGCAAGGACTGAAGCTTTCTTT. Its translation: CASSLQGARTEAFF. The chain carries TRBV7-2 and TRBJ1-1, with 8 bases identical to TRBD1. This CDR3 comprises 14 residues. Germline V gives CDR1 SGHTA, CDR2 FQGNSA. J lost 5 bases, V lost 2 bases, and 4 bases had no gene match. Looking up the rest from reference TRBV7-2 and TRBJ1-1 gives the full variable domain: GAGVSQSPSNKVTEKGKDVELRCDPISGHTALYWYRQSLGQGLEFLIYFQGNSAPDKSGLPSDRFSAERTGGSVSTLTIQRTQQEDSAVYLCASSLQGARTEAFFGQGTRLTVV.

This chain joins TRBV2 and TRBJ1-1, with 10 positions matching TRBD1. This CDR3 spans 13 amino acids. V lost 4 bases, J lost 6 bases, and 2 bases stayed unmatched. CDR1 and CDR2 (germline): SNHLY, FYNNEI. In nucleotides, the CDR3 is TGTGCCAGCAGTGGACAGGGGGCCTCTGAAGCTTTCTTT. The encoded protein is CASSGQGASEAFF.

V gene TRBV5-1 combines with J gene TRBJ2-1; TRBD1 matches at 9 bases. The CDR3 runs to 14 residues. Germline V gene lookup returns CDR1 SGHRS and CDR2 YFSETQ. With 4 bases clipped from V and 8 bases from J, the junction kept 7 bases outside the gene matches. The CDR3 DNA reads TGCGCCAGCAGCACCGGGACAGGGAGGGATGAGCAGTTCTTC. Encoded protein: CASSTGTGRDEQFF.

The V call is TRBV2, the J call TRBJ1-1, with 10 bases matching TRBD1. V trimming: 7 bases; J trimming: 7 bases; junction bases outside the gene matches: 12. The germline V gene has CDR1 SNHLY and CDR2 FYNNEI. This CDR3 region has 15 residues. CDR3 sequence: CASIFRTGGRGEAFF. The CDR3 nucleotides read TGTGCCAGCATATTCCGGACAGGGGGACGGGGTGAAGCTTTCTTT.

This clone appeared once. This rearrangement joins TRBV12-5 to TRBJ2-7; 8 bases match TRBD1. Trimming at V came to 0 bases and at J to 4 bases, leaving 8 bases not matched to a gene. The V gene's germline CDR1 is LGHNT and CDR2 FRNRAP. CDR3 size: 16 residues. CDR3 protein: CASGLVRDRLVYEQYF. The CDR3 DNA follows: TGTGCTAGTGGTTTGGTCCGGGACAGGTTGGTATACGAGCAGTACTTC.

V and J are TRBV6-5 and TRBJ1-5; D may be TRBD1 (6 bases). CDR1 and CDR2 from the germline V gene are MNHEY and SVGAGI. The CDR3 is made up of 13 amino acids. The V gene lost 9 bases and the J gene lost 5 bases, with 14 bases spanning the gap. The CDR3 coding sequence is TGTGCCAGTCAACAGGGTGCGGATCAGCCCCAGCATTTT. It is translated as CASQQGADQPQHF.

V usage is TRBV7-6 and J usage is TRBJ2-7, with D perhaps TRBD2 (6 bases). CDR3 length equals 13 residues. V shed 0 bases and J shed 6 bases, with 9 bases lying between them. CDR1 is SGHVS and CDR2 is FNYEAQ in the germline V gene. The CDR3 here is CASSLARGSEQYF. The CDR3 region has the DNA TGTGCCAGCAGCTTAGCGCGGGGTTCCGAGCAGTACTTC.

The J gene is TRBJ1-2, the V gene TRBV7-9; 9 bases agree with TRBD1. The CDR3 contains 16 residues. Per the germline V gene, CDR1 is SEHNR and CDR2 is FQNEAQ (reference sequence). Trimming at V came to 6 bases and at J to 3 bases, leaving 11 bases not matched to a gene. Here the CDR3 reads CASRSSGTGLYYGYTF. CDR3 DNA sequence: TGTGCCAGCAGGTCATCCGGGACAGGGCTCTACTATGGCTACACCTTC.

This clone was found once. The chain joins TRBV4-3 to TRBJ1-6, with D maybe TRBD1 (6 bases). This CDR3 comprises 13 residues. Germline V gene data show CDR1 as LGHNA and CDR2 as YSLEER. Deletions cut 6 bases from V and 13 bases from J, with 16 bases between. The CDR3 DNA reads TGCGCCAGCAGTCGGACAGATTCGTGGCCCCTCCACTTT. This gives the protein CASSRTDSWPLHF.

CDR3 sequence (DNA): TGTGCCAGCAGAGCGACAGGGGTGTTGGGGCCCCAGCATTTT. Its protein is CASRATGVLGPQHF. V and J are TRBV6-5 and TRBJ1-5, with TRBD1 matching over 8 bases. The CDR3 length is 14 residues. In germline, CDR1 is MNHEY, CDR2 SVGAGI. The junction had 10 bases not matched to a gene; V was cut back by 6 bases and J by 9 bases.

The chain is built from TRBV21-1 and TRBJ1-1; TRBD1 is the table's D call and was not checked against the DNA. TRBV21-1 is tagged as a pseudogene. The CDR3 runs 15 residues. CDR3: CASSPTGLENTEAFF. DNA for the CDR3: TGTGCCAGCAGCCCGACAGGGCTGGAGAACACTGAAGCTTTCTTT.

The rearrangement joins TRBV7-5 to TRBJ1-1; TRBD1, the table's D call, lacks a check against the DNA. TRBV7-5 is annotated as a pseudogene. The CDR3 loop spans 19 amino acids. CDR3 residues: CVRSLTGGQGVVGDTEAFF. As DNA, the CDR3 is TGTGTCAGAAGCTTAACAGGGGGACAGGGGGTGGTCGGTGACACTGAAGCTTTCTTT.

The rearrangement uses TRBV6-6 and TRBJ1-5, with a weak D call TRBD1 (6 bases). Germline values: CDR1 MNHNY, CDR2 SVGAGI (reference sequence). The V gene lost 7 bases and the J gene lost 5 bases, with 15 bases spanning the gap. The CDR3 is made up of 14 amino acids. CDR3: CASNPTGIDQPQHF. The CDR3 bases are TGTGCCAGCAACCCCACAGGGATCGATCAGCCCCAGCATTTT.

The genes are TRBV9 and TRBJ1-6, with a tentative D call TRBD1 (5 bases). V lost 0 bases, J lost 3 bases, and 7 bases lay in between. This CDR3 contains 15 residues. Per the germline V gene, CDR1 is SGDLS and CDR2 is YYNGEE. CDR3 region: CASSVDQGYNSPLHF. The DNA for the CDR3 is TGTGCCAGCAGCGTAGACCAGGGCTATAATTCACCCCTCCACTTT.

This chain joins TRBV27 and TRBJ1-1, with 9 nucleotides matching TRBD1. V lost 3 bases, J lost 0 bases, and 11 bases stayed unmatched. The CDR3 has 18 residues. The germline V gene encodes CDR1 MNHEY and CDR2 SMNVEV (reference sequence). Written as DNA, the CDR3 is TGTGCCAGCAGTTTGAGCACAGGGGGCACCCCCTTGAACACTGAAGCTTTCTTT. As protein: CASSLSTGGTPLNTEAFF.

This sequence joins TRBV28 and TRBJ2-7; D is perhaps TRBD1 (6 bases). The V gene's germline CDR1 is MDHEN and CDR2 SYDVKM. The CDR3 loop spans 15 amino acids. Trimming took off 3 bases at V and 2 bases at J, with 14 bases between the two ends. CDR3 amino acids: CASSLGAGSPYEQYF. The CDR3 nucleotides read TGTGCCAGCAGTTTGGGGGCAGGGAGCCCCTACGAGCAGTACTTC.

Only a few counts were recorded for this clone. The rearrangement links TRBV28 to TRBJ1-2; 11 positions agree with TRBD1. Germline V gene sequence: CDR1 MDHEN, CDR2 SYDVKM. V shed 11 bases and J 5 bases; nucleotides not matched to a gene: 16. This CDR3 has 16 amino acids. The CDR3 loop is CASQHRGTGGKYGYTF. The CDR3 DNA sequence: TGTGCCTCCCAACACCGGGGGACAGGGGGAAAATATGGCTACACCTTC.

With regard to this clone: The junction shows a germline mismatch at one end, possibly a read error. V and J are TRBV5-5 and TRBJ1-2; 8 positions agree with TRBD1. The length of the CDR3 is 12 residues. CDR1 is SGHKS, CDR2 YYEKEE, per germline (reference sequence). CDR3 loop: CASSSRTGTADF. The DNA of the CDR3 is TGTGCCAGCAGCTCCCGGACAGGGACAGCGGATTTC.